The entry below gives a single TCR beta chain sequence along with its context. TCRdb's copy holds only in-frame clones and misses some; the assay was immunoSEQ multiplex PCR. The data hold about 200,000 clones, with around 85% observed a single time. Per germline, CDR1 LNHDA and CDR2 SQIVND (reference sequence). V lost 5 bases and J 8 bases, leaving 12 bases between the germline ends. This CDR3 region has 12 residues. The data are from a study of blood T cell repertoires in COVID-19. The TCR comes from a woman aged 40 to 50 with acute COVID-19. The source material was PBMCs or T cells enriched from blood (not recorded which). The chain joins TRBV19 to TRBJ1-2; D is unclear. The CDR3 spells CASSPQLGGYTF. DNA for the CDR3: TGTGCCAGTAGTCCCCAGCTAGGCGGCTACACCTTC.